These T cell receptor beta chains were read from a single sample in a study of blood T cell repertoires in COVID-19. Assay: immunoSEQ multiplex PCR; the TCRdb copy retains only in-frame clones and omits some. The table records about 250,000 clones, approximately 84% of them present only once. Source material: PBMCs or T cells enriched from blood (not recorded which). The receptors were sampled from a man aged 40-50 years who had recovered from COVID-19. Both conserved end residues are trimmed from each CDR3. The order of the fields is J gene, V gene, CDR3 protein.

j_call: TRBJ1-1
v_call: TRBV24-1
cdr3_aa: ATSEGGTGGKTEAF

j_call: TRBJ1-5
v_call: TRBV7-2
cdr3_aa: ASSPGTGVFQPQH

j_call: TRBJ1-5
v_call: TRBV9
cdr3_aa: ASSVGTGGRAQH

j_call: TRBJ2-7
v_call: TRBV27
cdr3_aa: ASSPDSGRAYEQY

j_call: TRBJ1-6
v_call: TRBV6-6
cdr3_aa: ASGQGHNSPLH

j_call: TRBJ2-7
v_call: TRBV30
cdr3_aa: AWSVMGQGVFEQY

j_call: TRBJ1-5
v_call: TRBV7-8
cdr3_aa: ASSALTGARQPQH

j_call: TRBJ1-4
v_call: TRBV5-6
cdr3_aa: ASSFLQGGRNEKLF

j_call: TRBJ2-6
v_call: TRBV2
cdr3_aa: ASSGRTGTSGANVLT

j_call: TRBJ2-3
v_call: TRBV27
cdr3_aa: ASSPHTDTQY

j_call: TRBJ2-5
v_call: TRBV19
cdr3_aa: ASTTGLVDRAETQY

j_call: TRBJ1-5
v_call: TRBV9
cdr3_aa: ASSVEGEGRSPQH

j_call: TRBJ2-2
v_call: TRBV21-1
cdr3_aa: ASSKKGRDRIHHSVSGELF

j_call: TRBJ1-2
v_call: TRBV3-1/TRBV3-2
cdr3_aa: ASSPSDRRSNYGYT

j_call: TRBJ1-1
v_call: TRBV9
cdr3_aa: ASSATGGVTEAF

j_call: TRBJ2-7
v_call: TRBV18
cdr3_aa: ASSTTGDEQY

j_call: TRBJ2-5
v_call: TRBV5-1
cdr3_aa: ASSSTHQETQY

j_call: TRBJ1-1
v_call: TRBV9
cdr3_aa: ATKTRDSGAF

j_call: TRBJ2-1
v_call: TRBV7-2
cdr3_aa: ASSLADWNNEQF

j_call: TRBJ2-1
v_call: TRBV20-1
cdr3_aa: SASAGLGYNEQF

j_call: TRBJ1-2
v_call: TRBV9
cdr3_aa: ASSPGDPNYGYT

j_call: TRBJ2-1
v_call: TRBV5-1
cdr3_aa: ASSLRGGGSYNEQF

j_call: TRBJ1-5
v_call: TRBV27
cdr3_aa: ASSPSGYGQPQH

j_call: TRBJ1-3
v_call: TRBV4-3
cdr3_aa: ASSQEPGTVGNTIY

j_call: TRBJ2-7
v_call: TRBV5-5
cdr3_aa: ASSSVPDLTGEQY

j_call: TRBJ1-2
v_call: TRBV10-3
cdr3_aa: AISELYGARGGYT

j_call: TRBJ1-1
v_call: TRBV7-9
cdr3_aa: ASSPNPDRATEAF

j_call: TRBJ2-1
v_call: TRBV5-1
cdr3_aa: ASSAGQGVSNEQF

j_call: TRBJ2-5
v_call: TRBV6-5
cdr3_aa: ASTASRPIQETQY

j_call: TRBJ1-5
v_call: TRBV4-3
cdr3_aa: ASSQDLWGDQPQH

j_call: TRBJ1-4
v_call: TRBV27
cdr3_aa: ASSLVGTGGFEKLF

j_call: TRBJ1-2
v_call: TRBV19
cdr3_aa: ASSTGQGGYGYT

j_call: TRBJ2-4
v_call: TRBV12-2
cdr3_aa: ASRSWTGPENIQY

j_call: TRBJ1-1
v_call: TRBV7-9
cdr3_aa: ASNFEGSTGTF

j_call: TRBJ1-1
v_call: TRBV3-1/TRBV3-2
cdr3_aa: ASSQVPGHTTEAF

j_call: TRBJ2-7
v_call: TRBV6-4
cdr3_aa: ASSDVLDPTYEQY

j_call: TRBJ2-7
v_call: TRBV7-6
cdr3_aa: ASSLGRGLAGGEQY

j_call: TRBJ1-2
v_call: TRBV18
cdr3_aa: ASSPGAGWGNYGYT

j_call: TRBJ2-3
v_call: TRBV7-8
cdr3_aa: ASSPTGVYTDTQY

j_call: TRBJ2-5
v_call: TRBV9
cdr3_aa: ASSAGLADPQETQY

j_call: TRBJ2-1
v_call: TRBV19
cdr3_aa: ASSITGGWRGGNEQF

j_call: TRBJ1-5
v_call: TRBV19
cdr3_aa: ASQWGTSYSNQPQH

j_call: TRBJ2-1
v_call: TRBV3-1/TRBV3-2
cdr3_aa: ASSQGRPSGGSPHNEQF

j_call: TRBJ1-3
v_call: TRBV10-3
cdr3_aa: AIRSTQALGNTIY

j_call: TRBJ1-4
v_call: TRBV18
cdr3_aa: ASSPSRSTNEKLF

j_call: TRBJ2-7
v_call: TRBV7-9
cdr3_aa: ASSSYRGDTRYEQY

j_call: TRBJ1-2
v_call: TRBV5-1
cdr3_aa: ASRPTGDYGYT

j_call: TRBJ1-1
v_call: TRBV10-3
cdr3_aa: AISTQGVGAEAF

j_call: TRBJ2-1
v_call: TRBV7-2
cdr3_aa: ASSLRGEQF

j_call: TRBJ2-3
v_call: TRBV5-1
cdr3_aa: ASSPSGGGTDTQY

j_call: TRBJ1-5
v_call: TRBV6-2/TRBV6-3
cdr3_aa: ASSSYSNRPFNQPQH

j_call: TRBJ2-7
v_call: TRBV10-2
cdr3_aa: ASSLGRGLSYEQY

j_call: TRBJ2-1
v_call: TRBV2
cdr3_aa: ASSEEGSGNYNEQF

j_call: TRBJ2-7
v_call: TRBV29-1
cdr3_aa: SVELVGGFREQY

j_call: TRBJ2-7
v_call: TRBV4-2
cdr3_aa: ASSQEEREGPYEQY

j_call: TRBJ2-7
v_call: TRBV5-1
cdr3_aa: ASRLGRQGREQY

j_call: TRBJ1-2
v_call: TRBV5-4
cdr3_aa: ASSSAGGASSYT

j_call: TRBJ1-6
v_call: TRBV5-4
cdr3_aa: ASSLEGVFRNSPLH

j_call: TRBJ2-5
v_call: TRBV7-9
cdr3_aa: ASSLAGQGGETQY

j_call: TRBJ2-7
v_call: TRBV6-5
cdr3_aa: ASSYSGGPI